This T cell receptor beta chain is drawn from a study of T cell responses to AZD1222 COVID-19 vaccine. General observations from the study: Most donors were white British and more were female, and clonal diversity was possibly underestimated. Seropositivity was recorded at baseline in only a handful of AZD1222 recipients. Close to half of spike-specific TCRs reportedly recognize unmutated variant regions.

A remark on this clone: Its matching antigen is unknown.

The assay was immunoSEQ multiplex PCR, and TCRdb's table has in-frame clones only and misses some. The sample consists of some 80,000 clones, approximately 89% of them appearing once. Per germline, CDR1 GTSNPN and CDR2 SVGIG (reference sequence). There are 13 residues in the CDR3. Trimming at V came to 3 bases and at J to 10 bases, leaving 6 bases not matched to a gene. Sequencing used peripheral blood, obtained 28 days after the second dose of the MenACWY control vaccine. This sequence originates from an adult who received the MenACWY meningococcal vaccine as a control. The J gene is TRBJ1-6, the V gene TRBV30; 7 positions agree with TRBD1. Here the CDR3 reads CAWSPDRESPLHF. DNA for the CDR3: TGTGCCTGGAGCCCTGACAGGGAATCACCCCTCCACTTT.